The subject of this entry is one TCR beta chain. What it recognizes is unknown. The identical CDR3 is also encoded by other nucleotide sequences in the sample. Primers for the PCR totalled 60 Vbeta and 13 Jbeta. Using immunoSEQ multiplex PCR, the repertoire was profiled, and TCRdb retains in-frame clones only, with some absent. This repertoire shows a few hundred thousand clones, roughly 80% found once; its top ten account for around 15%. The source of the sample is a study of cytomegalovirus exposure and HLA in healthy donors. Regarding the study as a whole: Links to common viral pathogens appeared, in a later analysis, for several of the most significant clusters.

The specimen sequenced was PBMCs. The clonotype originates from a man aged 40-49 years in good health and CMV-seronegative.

The CDR3 DNA is TGTGCCAGCAGTGAGGCGGGGGGGGCGGATACGCAGTATTTT. Protein: CASSEAGGADTQYF. The chain recombines TRBV6-1 with TRBJ2-3, with 9 bases matching TRBD2. The CDR3 has 14 residues. V dropped 3 bases and J dropped 6; count of bases not matched to a gene: 4. CDR1 and CDR2 (germline): MNHNS, SASEGT.